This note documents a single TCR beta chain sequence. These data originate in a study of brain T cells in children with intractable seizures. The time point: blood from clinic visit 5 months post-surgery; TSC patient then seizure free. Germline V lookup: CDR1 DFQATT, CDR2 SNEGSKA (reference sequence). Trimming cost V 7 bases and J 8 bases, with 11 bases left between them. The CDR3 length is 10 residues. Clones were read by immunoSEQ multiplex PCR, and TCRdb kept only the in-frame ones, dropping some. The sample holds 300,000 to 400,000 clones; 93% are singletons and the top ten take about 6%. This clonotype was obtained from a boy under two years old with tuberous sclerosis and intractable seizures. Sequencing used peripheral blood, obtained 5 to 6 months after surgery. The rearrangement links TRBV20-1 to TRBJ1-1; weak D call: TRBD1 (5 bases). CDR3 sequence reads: CSVRGGEAFF. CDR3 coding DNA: TGCAGTGTTAGGGGTGGAGAAGCTTTCTTT.